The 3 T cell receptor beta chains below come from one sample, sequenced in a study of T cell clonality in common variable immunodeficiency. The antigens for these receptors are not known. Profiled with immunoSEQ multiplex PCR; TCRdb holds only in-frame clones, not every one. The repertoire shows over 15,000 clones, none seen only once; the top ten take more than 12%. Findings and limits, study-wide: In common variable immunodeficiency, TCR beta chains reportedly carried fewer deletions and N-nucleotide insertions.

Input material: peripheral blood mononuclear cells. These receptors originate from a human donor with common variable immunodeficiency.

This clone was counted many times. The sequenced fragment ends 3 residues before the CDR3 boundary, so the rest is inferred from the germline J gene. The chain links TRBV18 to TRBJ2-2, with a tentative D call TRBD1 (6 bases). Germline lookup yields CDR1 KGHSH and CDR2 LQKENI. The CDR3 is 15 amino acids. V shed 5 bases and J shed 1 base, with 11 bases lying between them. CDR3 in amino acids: CASSEDSLNTGELFF. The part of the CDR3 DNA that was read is TGTGCCAGCTCAGAGGACAGTCTGAACACCGGGGAG. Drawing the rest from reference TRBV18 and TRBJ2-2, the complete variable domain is NAGVMQNPRHLVRRRGQEARLRCSPMKGHSHVYWYRQLPEEGLKFMVYLQKENIIDESGMPKERFSAEFPKEGPSILRIQQVVRGDSAAYFCASSEDSLNTGELFFGEGSRLTVL.

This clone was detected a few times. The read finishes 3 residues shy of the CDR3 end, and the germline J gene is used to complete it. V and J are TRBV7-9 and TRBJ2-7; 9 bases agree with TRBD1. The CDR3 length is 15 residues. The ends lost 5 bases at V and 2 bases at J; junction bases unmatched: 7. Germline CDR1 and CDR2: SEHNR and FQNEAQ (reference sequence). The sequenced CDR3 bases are TGTGCCAGCAGCAAAGGAGGGGACAGGGCCTACGAG. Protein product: CASSKGGDRAYE. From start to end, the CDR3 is CASSKGGDRAYEQYF.

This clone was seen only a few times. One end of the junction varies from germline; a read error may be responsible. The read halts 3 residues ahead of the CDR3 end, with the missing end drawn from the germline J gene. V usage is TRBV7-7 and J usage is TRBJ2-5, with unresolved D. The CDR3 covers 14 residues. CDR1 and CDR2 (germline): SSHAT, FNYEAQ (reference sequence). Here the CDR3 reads CASSASADQETQYF. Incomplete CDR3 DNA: TGTGCTAGCAGCGCAAGCGCGGACCAAGAGACC.